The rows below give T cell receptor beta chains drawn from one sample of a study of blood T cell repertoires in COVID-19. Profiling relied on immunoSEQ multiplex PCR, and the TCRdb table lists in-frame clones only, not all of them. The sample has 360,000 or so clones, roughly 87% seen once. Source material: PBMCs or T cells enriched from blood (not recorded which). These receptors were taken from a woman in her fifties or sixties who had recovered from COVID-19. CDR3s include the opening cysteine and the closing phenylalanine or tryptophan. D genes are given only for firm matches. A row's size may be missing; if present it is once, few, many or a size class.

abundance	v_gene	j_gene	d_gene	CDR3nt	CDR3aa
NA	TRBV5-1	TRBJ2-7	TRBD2	TGCGCCAGCACGGGAGGGTCAGGCTACGAGCAGTACTTC	CASTGGSGYEQYF
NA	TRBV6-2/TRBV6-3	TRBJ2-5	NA	TGTGCCAGCAGTTACGGGCTAGCCGGAGAGACCCAGTACTTC	CASSYGLAGETQYF
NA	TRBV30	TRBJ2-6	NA	TGTGCCTGGAGCGGGGGTGCTGGGGCCAACGTCCTGACTTTC	CAWSGGAGANVLTF
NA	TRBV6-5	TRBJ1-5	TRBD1	TGTGCCAGCGGGGACAGGGGTTTTCAGCCCCAGCATTTT	CASGDRGFQPQHF
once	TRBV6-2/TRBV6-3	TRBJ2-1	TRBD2	TGTGCCAGCAGTTACTCGGGCGGGAGTGTTAGGTTCTTC	CASSYSGGSVRFF
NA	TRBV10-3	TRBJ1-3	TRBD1	TGTGCCATCAGTGAGCTGGGACAGGGGAAAGGAAACACCATATATTTT	CAISELGQGKGNTIYF
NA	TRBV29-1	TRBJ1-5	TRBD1	TGCAGCGTTCAGACAGGGGTTCATCAGCCCCAGCATTTT	CSVQTGVHQPQHF
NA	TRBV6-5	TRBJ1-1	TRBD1	TGTGCCAGCAGTTACTTCAGACAGGGGCCGCAGAGTGCTTTCTTT	CASSYFRQGPQSAFF
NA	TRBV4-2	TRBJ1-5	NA	TGTGCCAGCAGCCAAGATGTGGCGACAAATCAGCCCCAGCATTTT	CASSQDVATNQPQHF
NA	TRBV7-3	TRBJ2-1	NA	TGTGCCAGCAGCCTCCAGGGATCAGGGGCAAATGAGCAGTTCTTC	CASSLQGSGANEQFF
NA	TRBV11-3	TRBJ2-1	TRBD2	TGTGCCAGCAGCTCTCCGGGACTAGCGGGGGTAGGTGAGCAGTTCTTC	CASSSPGLAGVGEQFF
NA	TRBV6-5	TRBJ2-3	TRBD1	TGTGGCTCGGGACAGGGTACAGATACGCAGTATTTT	CGSGQGTDTQYF
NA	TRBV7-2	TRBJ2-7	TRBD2	TGTGCCAGCAGCCCCCAGAGCGGGGGGATCGGCGAGCAGTACTTC	CASSPQSGGIGEQYF
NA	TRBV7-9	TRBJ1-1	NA	TGTGCCAGCAGCTTAGGTTGGGGAGAGAACACTGAAGCTTTCTTT	CASSLGWGENTEAFF
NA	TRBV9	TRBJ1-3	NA	TGTGCCAGCAGCGTAGAACTCATCCCAAACACCATATATTTT	CASSVELIPNTIYF
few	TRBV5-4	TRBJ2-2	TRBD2	TGTGCCAGCAGCTCACTAGCGGGAGGAACCGGGGAGCTGTTTTTT	CASSSLAGGTGELFF
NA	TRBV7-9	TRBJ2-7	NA	TGTGCCAGTGAGTCCCTCCACTACGAGCAGTACTTC	CASESLHYEQYF
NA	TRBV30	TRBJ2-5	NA	TGTGCCTGGAACTTTTACCAAGAGACCCAGTACTTC	CAWNFYQETQYF
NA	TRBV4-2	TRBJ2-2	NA	TGTGCCAGCAGCCAAAGACGGGACACCGGGGAGCTGTTTTTT	CASSQRRDTGELFF
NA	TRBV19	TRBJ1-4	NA	TGTGCCAGTAGTATAATATCCCAGGGTGGACAAAAACTGTTTTTT	CASSIISQGGQKLFF
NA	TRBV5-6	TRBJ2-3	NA	TGTGCCAGCAGCTTGGGACTCCAGTTACGGGATACGCAGTATTTT	CASSLGLQLRDTQYF
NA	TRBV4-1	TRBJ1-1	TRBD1	TGCGCCAGCAGCCACACCGGGACAGGATCCACTGAAGCTTTCTTT	CASSHTGTGSTEAFF
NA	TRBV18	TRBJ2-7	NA	TGTGCCAGCTCACAATATCTTATAAATCAGAGGTACGAGCAGTACTTC	CASSQYLINQRYEQYF
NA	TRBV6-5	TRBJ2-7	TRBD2	TGTGCCAGCAGTTACTCGATTAGCGGGGGACCTAGTGAGCAGTACTTC	CASSYSISGGPSEQYF
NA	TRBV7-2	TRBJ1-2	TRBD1	TGTGCCAGCAGCTTAGTCCAGGGGGCGCAGGGCTACACCTTC	CASSLVQGAQGYTF
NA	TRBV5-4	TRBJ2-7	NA	TGTGCCAGCAGCTTTCCCTCGGGGGACGAGCAGTACTTC	CASSFPSGDEQYF
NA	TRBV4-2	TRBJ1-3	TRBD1	TGTGCCAGCAGTCTAGCGACAGGGGCCGGAAACACCATATATTTT	CASSLATGAGNTIYF
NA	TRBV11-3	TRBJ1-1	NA	TGTGCCAGCAGCTTAGATATGGTTTCACCGGGGAGGACTGAAGCTTTCTTT	CASSLDMVSPGRTEAFF
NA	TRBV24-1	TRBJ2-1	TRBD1	TGTGCCACCAGTGACAGTATGGGGACAGGGTACAATGAGCAGTTCTTC	CATSDSMGTGYNEQFF
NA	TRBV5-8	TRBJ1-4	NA	TGTGCCAGCAGCTCCGGTCGAGGGAAACCCTCCGGTGAAAAACTGTTTTTT	CASSSGRGKPSGEKLFF
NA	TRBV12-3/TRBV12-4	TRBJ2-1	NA	TGTGCCAGCAGTCCTTCTAGATATAATGAGCAGTTCTTC	CASSPSRYNEQFF
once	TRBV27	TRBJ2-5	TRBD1	TGTGCCAGCAGACCCCAGACAGGGGGGCAAGAGACCCAGTACTTC	CASRPQTGGQETQYF
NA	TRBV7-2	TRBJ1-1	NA	TGTGCCAGCAGCTTAGATCAGGGTATCGGAAGCACTGAAGCTTTCTTT	CASSLDQGIGSTEAFF
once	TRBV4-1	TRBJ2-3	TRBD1	TGCGCCAGCAGCCCCCCGGGACAGGGCACAGATACGCAGTATTTT	CASSPPGQGTDTQYF
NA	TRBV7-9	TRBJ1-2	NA	TGTGCCAGCAGCTGGGGGACAACAGATGGCTACACCTTC	CASSWGTTDGYTF
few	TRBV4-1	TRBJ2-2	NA	TGCGCCAGCAGCCAAGATGAGTCCGGGGTCAGGGAGCTGTTTTTT	CASSQDESGVRELFF
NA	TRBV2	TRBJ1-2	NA	TGTGCCAGCAGTGAACAGGGGAGAATATCGATTCTAGGCTACACCTTC	CASSEQGRISILGYTF
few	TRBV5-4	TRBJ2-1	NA	TGTGCCAGCAGCTTGGGGGGGGTAAACTCCTACAATGAGCAGTTCTTC	CASSLGGVNSYNEQFF
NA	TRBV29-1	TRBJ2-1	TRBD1	TGCAGCGTTAGGGGTGGGACAGGAAGGAAGGAGGGCGGATACAATGAGCAGTTCTTC	CSVRGGTGRKEGGYNEQFF
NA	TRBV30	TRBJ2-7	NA	TGTGCCTGGAGTGGAACAGGGTCCTACGAGCAGTACTTC	CAWSGTGSYEQYF
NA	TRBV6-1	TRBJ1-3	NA	TGTGCCAGCAGTGATCGACAGGTCGGACTCGGAAACACCATATATTTT	CASSDRQVGLGNTIYF
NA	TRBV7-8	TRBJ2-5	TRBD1	TGTGCCAGCAGCCCGGACAGGGTAGAGCTTAAGACCCAGTACTTC	CASSPDRVELKTQYF
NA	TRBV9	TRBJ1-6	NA	TGTGCCAGCAGCGAGGCGGGGCGGAGAAATTCACCCCTCCACTTT	CASSEAGRRNSPLHF
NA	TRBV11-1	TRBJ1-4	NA	TGTGCCAGCAGCCTAACTCAAGAAAAACTGTTTTTT	CASSLTQEKLFF
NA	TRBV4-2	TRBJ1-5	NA	TGTGCCAGCAGCCAAGATGGGCTAAGCAATCAGCCCCAGCATTTT	CASSQDGLSNQPQHF
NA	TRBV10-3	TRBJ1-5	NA	TGTGCCATCAGTGAGTCGATCGGTCAGCCCCAGCATTTT	CAISESIGQPQHF